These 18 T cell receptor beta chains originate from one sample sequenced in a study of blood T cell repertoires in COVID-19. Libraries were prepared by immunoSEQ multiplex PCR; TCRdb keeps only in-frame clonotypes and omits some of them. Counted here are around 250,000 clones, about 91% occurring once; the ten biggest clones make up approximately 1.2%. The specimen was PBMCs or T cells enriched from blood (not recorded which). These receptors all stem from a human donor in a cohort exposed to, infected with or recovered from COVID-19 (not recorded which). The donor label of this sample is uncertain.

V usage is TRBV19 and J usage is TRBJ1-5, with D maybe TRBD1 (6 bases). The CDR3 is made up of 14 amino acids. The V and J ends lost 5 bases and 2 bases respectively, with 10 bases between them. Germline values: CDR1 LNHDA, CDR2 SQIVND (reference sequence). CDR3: CASSARQGNQPQHF. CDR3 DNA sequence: TGTGCCAGTAGTGCCCGACAGGGCAATCAGCCCCAGCATTTT. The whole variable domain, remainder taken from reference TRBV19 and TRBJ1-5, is DGGITQSPKYLFRKEGQNVTLSCEQNLNHDAMYWYRQDPGQGLRLIYYSQIVNDFQKGDIAEGYSVSREKKESFPLTVTSAQKNPTAFYLCASSARQGNQPQHFGDGTRLSIL.

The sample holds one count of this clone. The CDR3 spells CASSAAWGGPGISGANVLTF. For the CDR3, the DNA is TGTGCCAGCAGTGCGGCCTGGGGAGGGCCGGGAATCTCTGGGGCCAACGTCCTGACTTTC. The rearrangement uses TRBV2 and TRBJ2-6; TRBD2 matches 7 bases. The CDR3 is 20 amino acids. Germline V lookup: CDR1 SNHLY, CDR2 FYNNEI. The ends lost 4 bases at V and 0 bases at J; junction bases unmatched: 15.

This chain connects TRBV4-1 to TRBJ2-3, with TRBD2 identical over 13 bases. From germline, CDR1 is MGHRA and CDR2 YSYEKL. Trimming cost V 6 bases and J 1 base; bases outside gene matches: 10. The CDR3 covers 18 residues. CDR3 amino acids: CASRRTGTSGVGTDTQYF. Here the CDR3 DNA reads TGCGCCAGCAGACGGACCGGGACTAGCGGGGTCGGCACAGATACGCAGTATTTT.

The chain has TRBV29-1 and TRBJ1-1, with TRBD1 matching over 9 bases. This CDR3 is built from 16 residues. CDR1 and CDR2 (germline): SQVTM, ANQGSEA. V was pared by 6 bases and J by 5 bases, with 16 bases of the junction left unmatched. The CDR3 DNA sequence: TGCAGCGTCCGCGTCCCGGGACAGGGATTGAGAACTGAAGCTTTCTTT. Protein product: CSVRVPGQGLRTEAFF. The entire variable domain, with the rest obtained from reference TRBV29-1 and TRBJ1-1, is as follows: SAVISQKPSRDICQRGTSLTIQCQVDSQVTMMFWYRQQPGQSLTLIATANQGSEATYESGFVIDKFPISRPNLTFSTLTVSNMSPEDSSIYLCSVRVPGQGLRTEAFFGQGTRLTVV.

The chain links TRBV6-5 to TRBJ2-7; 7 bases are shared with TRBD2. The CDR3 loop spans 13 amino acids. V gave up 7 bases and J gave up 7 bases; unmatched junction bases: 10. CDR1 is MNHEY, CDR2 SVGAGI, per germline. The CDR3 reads CASKISGAGEQYF. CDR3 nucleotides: TGTGCCAGCAAGATCAGCGGGGCTGGTGAGCAGTACTTC.

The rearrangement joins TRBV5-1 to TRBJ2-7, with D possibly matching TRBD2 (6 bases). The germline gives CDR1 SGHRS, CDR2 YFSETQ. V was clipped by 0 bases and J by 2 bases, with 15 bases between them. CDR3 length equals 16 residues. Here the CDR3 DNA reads TGCGCCAGCAGCTTGGGGCCGGGACTGGACGCCTACGAGCAGTACTTC. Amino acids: CASSLGPGLDAYEQYF. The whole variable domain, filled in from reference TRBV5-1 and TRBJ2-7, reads KAGVTQTPRYLIKTRGQQVTLSCSPISGHRSVSWYQQTPGQGLQFLFEYFSETQRNKGNFPGRFSGRQFSNSRSEMNVSTLELGDSALYLCASSLGPGLDAYEQYFGPGTRLTVT.

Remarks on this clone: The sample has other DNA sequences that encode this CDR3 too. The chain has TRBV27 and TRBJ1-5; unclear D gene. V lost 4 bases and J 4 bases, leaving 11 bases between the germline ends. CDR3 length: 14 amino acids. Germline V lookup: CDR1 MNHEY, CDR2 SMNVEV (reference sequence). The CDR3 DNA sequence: TGTGCCAGCAGTTCAGGACGGGGAAATCAGCCCCAGCATTTT. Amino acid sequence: CASSSGRGNQPQHF.

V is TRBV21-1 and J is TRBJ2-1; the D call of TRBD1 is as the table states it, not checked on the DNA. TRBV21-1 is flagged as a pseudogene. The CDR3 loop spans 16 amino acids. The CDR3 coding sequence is TGTGCCAGCAGTACCGGGACAGGTGTGACCTACAATGAGCAGTTCTTC. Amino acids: CASSTGTGVTYNEQFF.

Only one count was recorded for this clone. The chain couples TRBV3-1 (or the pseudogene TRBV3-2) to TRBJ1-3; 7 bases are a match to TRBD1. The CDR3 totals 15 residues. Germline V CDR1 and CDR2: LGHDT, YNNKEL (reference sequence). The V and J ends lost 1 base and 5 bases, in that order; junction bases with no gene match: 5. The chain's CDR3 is CASSQGQGTRNTIYF. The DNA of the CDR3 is TGTGCCAGCAGCCAAGGACAGGGCACCAGAAACACCATATATTTT.

CDR3 sequence: CASSQNAQGFGNTIYF. CDR3 nucleotide sequence: TGTGCCAGCAGCCAAAACGCTCAGGGCTTCGGAAACACCATATATTTT. The chain recombines TRBV4-2 with TRBJ1-3; D might be TRBD1 (5 bases). The germline V gene has CDR1 LGHNA and CDR2 YNFKEQ. The CDR3 is 16 amino acids. Trimming removed 2 bases at V and 4 bases at J, with 15 bases between.

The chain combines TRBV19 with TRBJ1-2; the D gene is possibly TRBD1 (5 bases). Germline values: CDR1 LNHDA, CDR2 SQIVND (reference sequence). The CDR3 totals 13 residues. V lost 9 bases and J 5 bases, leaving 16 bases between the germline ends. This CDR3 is CASSAGTSYGYTF. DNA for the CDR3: TGTGCCAGCTCAGCCGGGACTTCGTATGGCTACACCTTC.

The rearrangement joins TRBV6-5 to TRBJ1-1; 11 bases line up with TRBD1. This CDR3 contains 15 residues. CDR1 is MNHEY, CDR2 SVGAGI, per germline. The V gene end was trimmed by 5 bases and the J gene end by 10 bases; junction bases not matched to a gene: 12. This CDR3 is CASSTIGTGGLGAFF. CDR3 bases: TGTGCCAGCAGTACCATCGGGACAGGGGGTTTGGGAGCTTTCTTT.

The CDR3 is CASSRGTGANGYTF. CDR3 bases: TGTGCCAGCAGCCGGGGGACAGGGGCGAATGGCTACACCTTC. The chain has TRBV2 and TRBJ1-2; 10 bases fit TRBD1. The V segment lost 6 bases and the J segment 6 bases; nucleotides outside the gene matches: 7. CDR3 length: 14 amino acids. Germline loops: CDR1 SNHLY, CDR2 FYNNEI.

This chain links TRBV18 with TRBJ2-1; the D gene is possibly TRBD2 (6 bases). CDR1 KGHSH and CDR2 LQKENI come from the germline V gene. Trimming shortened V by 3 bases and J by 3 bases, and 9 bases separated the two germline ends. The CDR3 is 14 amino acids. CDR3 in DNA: TGTGCCAGCTCACCTAGCGGCGACTACAATGAGCAGTTCTTC. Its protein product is CASSPSGDYNEQFF. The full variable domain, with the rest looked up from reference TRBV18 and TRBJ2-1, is NAGVMQNPRHLVRRRGQEARLRCSPMKGHSHVYWYRQLPEEGLKFMVYLQKENIIDESGMPKERFSAEFPKEGPSILRIQQVVRGDSAAYFCASSPSGDYNEQFFGPGTRLTVL.

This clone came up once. DNA of the CDR3: TGTGCCAGCAGCTTAGCGCCAGGGGCCTACGAGCAGTACTTC. It encodes CASSLAPGAYEQYF. The chain employs TRBV11-1 and TRBJ2-7; the D gene is possibly TRBD1 (6 bases). The length of the CDR3 is 14 residues. V was cut by 0 bases and J by 2 bases, with 8 bases left in between. The germline gives CDR1 SGHAT, CDR2 FQDESV (reference sequence).

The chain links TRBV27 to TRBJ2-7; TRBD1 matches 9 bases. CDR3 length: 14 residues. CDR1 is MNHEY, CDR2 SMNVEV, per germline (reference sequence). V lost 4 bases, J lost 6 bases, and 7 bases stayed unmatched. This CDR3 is CASSWGQGSGEQYF. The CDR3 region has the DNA TGTGCCAGCAGTTGGGGACAGGGAAGCGGCGAGCAGTACTTC.

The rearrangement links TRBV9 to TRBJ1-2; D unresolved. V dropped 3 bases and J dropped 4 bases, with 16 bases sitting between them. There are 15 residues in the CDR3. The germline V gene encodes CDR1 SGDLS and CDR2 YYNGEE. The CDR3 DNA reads TGTGCCAGCAGCGCCGGCGGGGTCTTCCTCTATGGCTACACCTTC. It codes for CASSAGGVFLYGYTF. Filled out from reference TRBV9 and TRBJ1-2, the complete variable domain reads DSGVTQTPKHLITATGQRVTLRCSPRSGDLSVYWYQQSLDQGLQFLIQYYNGEERAKGNILERFSAQQFPDLHSELNLSSLELGDSALYFCASSAGGVFLYGYTFGSGTRLTVV.

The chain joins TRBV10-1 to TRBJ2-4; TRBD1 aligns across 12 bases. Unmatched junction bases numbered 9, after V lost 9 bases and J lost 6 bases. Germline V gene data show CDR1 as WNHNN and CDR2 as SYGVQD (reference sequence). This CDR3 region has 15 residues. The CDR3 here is CARTPRDRGRNIQYF. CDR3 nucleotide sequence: TGCGCCAGGACGCCCCGGGACAGGGGGCGAAACATTCAGTACTTC.